Listed here are 13 T cell receptor beta chains from one sample, sequenced in a study of T cells in Graves' hyperthyroidism and ophthalmopathy. What was amplified from RNA transcripts were TCR beta CDR3 regions. Researchers ran a first-round RT-PCR on the TCR CDR3 using the HTBI primer set. One entry per CDR3 protein, called by TCRdb with MiXCR from the multiplex PCR reads. Of some 250,000 distinct CDR3 sequences in the sample, approximately 14% were seen once. The sequenced sample consisted of blood. These receptors originate from a woman aged 40 to 50 with Graves' hyperthyroidism that later progressed to Graves' ophthalmopathy.

This clonotype was seen repeatedly, ten times or more. The chain employs TRBV11-2 and TRBJ2-1; a possible D gene is TRBD2 (6 bases). The germline V gene encodes CDR1 SGHAT and CDR2 FQNNGV. This CDR3 is built from 14 residues. V was cut by 3 bases and J by 4 bases, with 10 bases left in between. The CDR3 sequence: CASSFPGTYNEQFF. As DNA, the CDR3 is TGTGCCAGCAGCTTCCCCGGGACTTACAATGAGCAGTTCTTC.

This clonotype was counted many times. This rearrangement joins TRBV7-2 to TRBJ2-1; 8 bases line up with TRBD2. The V gene end was trimmed by 1 base and the J gene end by 8 bases; junction bases not matched to a gene: 7. The CDR3 totals 15 residues. Germline V gene lookup returns CDR1 SGHTA and CDR2 FQGNSA. The CDR3 here is CASSLDGRAFDEQFF. The CDR3 DNA reads TGTGCCAGCAGCTTAGACGGGAGGGCCTTCGATGAGCAGTTCTTC.

Here the CDR3 DNA reads TGTGCCAGCTCACCACTCGGACAGAACACTGAAGCTTTCTTT. Its translation: CASSPLGQNTEAFF. V gene TRBV18 combines with J gene TRBJ1-1, with a possible D match to TRBD1 (5 bases). V was cut by 1 base and J by 1 base, with 7 bases left in between. CDR3 length: 14 amino acids. Germline V gene lookup returns CDR1 KGHSH and CDR2 LQKENI.

This clonotype was found a few times. The chain joins TRBV7-2 to TRBJ1-4; D is possibly TRBD1 (5 bases). The CDR3 totals 15 residues. The V end lost 3 bases, the J end lost 0 bases, and 8 bases lay between the germline ends. The germline gives CDR1 SGHTA, CDR2 FQGNSA. The CDR3 DNA is TGTGCCAGCAGCTTGGGGGATGCAACTAATGAAAAACTGTTTTTT. It translates to CASSLGDATNEKLFF. Full variable domain (remainder filled in from reference TRBV7-2 and TRBJ1-4): GAGVSQSPSNKVTEKGKDVELRCDPISGHTALYWYRQSLGQGLEFLIYFQGNSAPDKSGLPSDRFSAERTGGSVSTLTIQRTQQEDSAVYLCASSLGDATNEKLFFGSGTQLSVL.

This clonotype was seen a single time. This chain joins TRBV2 and TRBJ1-1; 10 nucleotides line up with TRBD1. V shed 7 bases and J 0 bases; nucleotides not matched to a gene: 8. CDR3 length equals 16 residues. The germline V gene encodes CDR1 SNHLY and CDR2 FYNNEI. The CDR3 spells CASTFGTGDLNTEAFF. The CDR3 DNA follows: TGTGCCAGCACCTTCGGGACAGGGGACCTGAACACTGAAGCTTTCTTT.

This clonotype has a count of ten or more. V gene TRBV11-2 combines with J gene TRBJ1-2; TRBD1 aligns across 9 bases. Germline trimming cut 5 bases from V and 3 bases from J; bases unmatched to any gene: 4. Germline CDR1 SGHAT, CDR2 FQNNGV. CDR3 length: 14 amino acids. CDR3 loop: CASSHTGGDYGYTF. CDR3 DNA: TGTGCCAGCAGCCATACAGGGGGCGACTATGGCTACACCTTC.

This clonotype has at least ten counts. The rearrangement uses TRBV27 and TRBJ2-5; 9 nucleotides match TRBD1. The CDR3 has 14 amino acids. The V gene end was trimmed by 5 bases and the J gene end by 5 bases; junction bases not matched to a gene: 6. Germline CDR1 is MNHEY and CDR2 is SMNVEV (reference sequence). In DNA form, the CDR3 reads TGTGCCAGCAGTCCGACAGGGGGTGGGGAGACCCAGTACTTC. Translated: CASSPTGGGETQYF.

In its sample, this clonotype was seen many times. The chain joins TRBV5-1 to TRBJ1-1; a possible D gene is TRBD1 (5 bases). CDR1 and CDR2 from the germline V gene are SGHRS and YFSETQ. V was clipped by 7 bases and J by 4 bases, with 14 bases between them. This CDR3 is built from 13 residues. The CDR3 here is CASRIGESTEAFF. Written as DNA, the CDR3 is TGCGCCAGCCGAATAGGGGAATCCACTGAAGCTTTCTTT.

This clonotype was observed at least ten times. The V and J genes are TRBV3-1 and TRBJ2-7; tentatively, D is TRBD1 or TRBD2 (5 bases each). CDR3 length: 17 residues. The germline CDR1 and CDR2 sequences are LGHDT and YNNKEL (reference sequence). Deletions cut 1 base from V and 7 bases from J, with 23 bases between. The CDR3 sequence is CASSQGLLGRQGREQYF. In nucleotides, the CDR3 is TGTGCCAGCAGCCAAGGATTGTTGGGACGTCAGGGAAGGGAGCAGTACTTC.

Ten or more counts support this clonotype. The chain joins TRBV30 to TRBJ2-7; TRBD2 matches 8 bases. The CDR3 totals 14 residues. V shed 4 bases and J 2 bases; nucleotides not matched to a gene: 7. The germline V gene has CDR1 GTSNPN and CDR2 SVGIG (reference sequence). This CDR3 is CAWKRAGEAYEQYF. CDR3 sequence (DNA): TGTGCCTGGAAAAGAGCGGGAGAAGCCTACGAGCAGTACTTC.

Many counts were recorded for this clonotype. This rearrangement joins TRBV18 to TRBJ2-3; D is uncertain. The length of the CDR3 is 13 residues. CDR1 and CDR2 (germline): KGHSH, LQKENI. V lost 1 base and J 4 bases, leaving 6 bases between the germline ends. CDR3 loop: CASSPQRADTQYF. CDR3 bases: TGTGCCAGCTCACCACAACGGGCAGATACGCAGTATTTT.

This clonotype was found a few times. The chain employs TRBV19 and TRBJ2-3; no reliable D call. In germline, CDR1 is LNHDA, CDR2 SQIVND (reference sequence). The CDR3 contains 15 residues. With 0 bases removed from V and 0 bases from J, the gap between germline ends came to 7 bases. The CDR3 bases are TGTGCCAGTAGTATAGACGCCAGGAGCACAGATACGCAGTATTTT. The encoded protein is CASSIDARSTDTQYF.

The table lists this clonotype with many counts. The J gene is TRBJ1-1, the V gene TRBV5-1, with 7 bases matching TRBD1. Germline V CDR1 and CDR2: SGHRS, YFSETQ. Unmatched junction bases numbered 2, after V lost 2 bases and J lost 4 bases. The CDR3 spans 13 residues. The chain's CDR3 is CASSFDRATEAFF. CDR3 coding DNA: TGCGCCAGCAGCTTTGACAGGGCCACTGAAGCTTTCTTT.